This T cell receptor beta chain emerged from a study of Ad26.COV2.S vaccination and SARS-CoV-2 variants. Study-wide background: The Ad26.COV2.S arm of the COV1001 trial was where the donor was placed.

Clones were sequenced by immunoSEQ multiplex PCR, and TCRdb holds only the in-frame ones, with some missing. The sample holds some 320,000 clones, around 81% seen once. The treatment is: some 19 received Ad26.COV2.S at low or high dose, single or two shots; about 5 received placebo; per-sample allocation not given. Specimen acquisition occurred on day 63 following the initial vaccine or placebo injection. Trimming stripped 4 bases from V and 4 bases from J, with 11 bases between. The CDR3 spans 14 residues. Germline V CDR1 and CDR2: WNHNN, SYGVQD (reference sequence). The material sequenced was peripheral blood, taken in a trial of Ad26.COV2.S vaccine versus placebo. The chain is built from TRBV10-1 and TRBJ2-1, with D possibly TRBD1 on 5 matching bases. The source of this sequence is a person aged 18-65 years who received the Ad26.COV2.S COVID-19 vaccine or a placebo. The CDR3 sequence: CASSGGQAYNEQFF. DNA for the CDR3: TGCGCCAGCAGTGGTGGACAAGCATACAATGAGCAGTTCTTC.